The T cell receptor (beta chain) under discussion was sequenced for a study of cytomegalovirus exposure and HLA in healthy donors. Study information: The approximately 670 first-cohort repertoires and the 95 to 150 validation repertoires shared the same platform, a later analysis reported.

V shed 4 bases and J 2 bases; nucleotides not matched to a gene: 5. There are 15 residues in the CDR3. CDR1 is MGHRA, CDR2 YSYEKL, per germline. As to this clone: What it binds is not known.

The study's findings and limits: Under in vitro conditions, a few CMV-associated chains were confirmed as specific for CMV antigens. The listing of 150 or so TCR beta chains classed them as cytomegalovirus-associated.

Profiling relied on immunoSEQ multiplex PCR, and the TCRdb table lists in-frame clones only, not all of them. The sample holds tens of thousands of clones, around nine tenths seen once. The source material was PBMCs. This chain connects TRBV4-1 to TRBJ1-5, with 7 bases aligning to TRBD1. The receptor was isolated from a young woman in good health and CMV-seropositive. The DNA for the CDR3 is TGCGCCAGCAGCCCGAACAGGGGCGGCAATCAGCCCCAGCATTTT. This sequence encodes CASSPNRGGNQPQHF.